A selection of T cell receptor beta chains follows, all from one sample in a study of blood T cell repertoires in COVID-19. The assay was immunoSEQ multiplex PCR, and TCRdb's table has in-frame clones only and misses some. The sample shows over 600,000 clones, more than 80% of them seen only once. Source material: peripheral blood. The source of these receptors is a woman aged 18-29 years with acute or convalescent COVID-19. The CDR3 runs from the conserved cysteine through the conserved F or W. D genes are given only for firm matches. Clone size appears in some rows only: once, few, many, or a class for an expanded clone.

d_gene: TRBD2
v_gene: TRBV6-5
j_gene: TRBJ2-3
abundance: -
len: 15
CDR3nt: TGTGCCAGCAGACAGACTAGCGGGGGGACAGATACGCAGTATTTT
CDR3aa: CASRQTSGGTDTQYF

d_gene: TRBD1
v_gene: TRBV11-2
j_gene: TRBJ1-4
abundance: -
len: 19
CDR3nt: TGTGCCAGCAGCTTCCCTATGACAGGGGGGCAAATGTCACGCGAAAAACTGTTTTTT
CDR3aa: CASSFPMTGGQMSREKLFF

d_gene: -
v_gene: TRBV19
j_gene: TRBJ1-2
abundance: -
len: 12
CDR3nt: TGTGCCAGTATCAACCAGGGACTTGGCTACACCTTC
CDR3aa: CASINQGLGYTF

d_gene: TRBD1
v_gene: TRBV24-1
j_gene: TRBJ2-7
abundance: -
len: 19
CDR3nt: TGTGCCACCAGTTACCGGGACAGGGAAAGAAAAGGACAAGACTACGAGCAGTACTTC
CDR3aa: CATSYRDRERKGQDYEQYF

d_gene: -
v_gene: TRBV4-1
j_gene: TRBJ1-1
abundance: -
len: 16
CDR3nt: TGCGCCAGCAGCCAAGATAAGAAGTACGGTGCCACTGAAGCTTTCTTT
CDR3aa: CASSQDKKYGATEAFF

d_gene: -
v_gene: TRBV21-1
j_gene: TRBJ1-4
abundance: few
len: 14
CDR3nt: TGTACGAGACAGGGCCCATCAACTAATGAAAAACTGTTTTTT
CDR3aa: CTRQGPSTNEKLFF

d_gene: -
v_gene: TRBV19
j_gene: TRBJ1-2
abundance: -
len: 12
CDR3nt: TGTGCCGCGGGGCGAAGGGACTATGGCTACACCTTC
CDR3aa: CAAGRRDYGYTF

d_gene: TRBD1
v_gene: TRBV5-1
j_gene: TRBJ2-3
abundance: -
len: 16
CDR3nt: TGCGCCAGCAGCTTGGGGGACAGGAGTAGCACAGATACGCAGTATTTT
CDR3aa: CASSLGDRSSTDTQYF

d_gene: TRBD1
v_gene: TRBV30
j_gene: TRBJ2-2
abundance: -
len: 16
CDR3nt: TGTGCCTGGAGTGTAGAAGGGACAGGCCTAACCGGGGAGCTGTTTTTT
CDR3aa: CAWSVEGTGLTGELFF

d_gene: -
v_gene: TRBV10-3
j_gene: TRBJ1-1
abundance: -
len: 15
CDR3nt: TGTGCCATCAGTGACCGACAGGCGCTTCACACTGAAGCTTTCTTT
CDR3aa: CAISDRQALHTEAFF

d_gene: -
v_gene: TRBV29-1
j_gene: TRBJ1-2
abundance: -
len: 13
CDR3nt: TGCAGCGTTGAAGAAGTTCAGAACTATGGCTACACCTTC
CDR3aa: CSVEEVQNYGYTF

d_gene: -
v_gene: TRBV28
j_gene: TRBJ1-1
abundance: -
len: 13
CDR3nt: TGTGCCAGCAGTTTGTCCCTAAACACTGAAGCTTTCTTT
CDR3aa: CASSLSLNTEAFF

d_gene: TRBD1
v_gene: TRBV19
j_gene: TRBJ1-2
abundance: -
len: 15
CDR3nt: TGTGCCAGTACCTCCGGGACAGGTATTAACTATGGCTACACCTTC
CDR3aa: CASTSGTGINYGYTF

d_gene: -
v_gene: TRBV7-3
j_gene: TRBJ2-1
abundance: -
len: 12
CDR3nt: TGTGCCAGCAGCACACAGGGTGATGAGCAGTTCTTC
CDR3aa: CASSTQGDEQFF

d_gene: -
v_gene: TRBV18
j_gene: TRBJ1-2
abundance: -
len: 13
CDR3nt: TGTGCCAGCTCTCCGGAGGTAGATTATGGCTACACCTTC
CDR3aa: CASSPEVDYGYTF

d_gene: TRBD1
v_gene: TRBV5-1
j_gene: TRBJ1-2
abundance: once
len: 18
CDR3nt: TGCGCCAGCAGCTTAGTCCCACCCGTGGACAGGGTACCCTATGGCTACACCTTC
CDR3aa: CASSLVPPVDRVPYGYTF

d_gene: TRBD1
v_gene: TRBV24-1
j_gene: TRBJ1-4
abundance: -
len: 14
CDR3nt: TGTGCCACCAGTGAGACAGGGGGCGGTGAAAAACTGTTTTTT
CDR3aa: CATSETGGGEKLFF

d_gene: -
v_gene: TRBV5-5
j_gene: TRBJ2-7
abundance: few
len: 11
CDR3nt: TGTGCCAGCAGCTTGGTATACGAGCAGTACTTC
CDR3aa: CASSLVYEQYF

d_gene: -
v_gene: TRBV4-2
j_gene: TRBJ2-7
abundance: few
len: 14
CDR3nt: TGTGCCAGCAGCCAAGATCCTCTCACGGTCGAGCAGTACTTC
CDR3aa: CASSQDPLTVEQYF

d_gene: TRBD1
v_gene: TRBV6-1
j_gene: TRBJ1-1
abundance: -
len: 20
CDR3nt: TGTGCCAGCAGTGAAAGGTTAAAACAAGGGGGCCGCAACGTTATTCTTGAAGCTTTCTTT
CDR3aa: CASSERLKQGGRNVILEAFF

d_gene: TRBD1
v_gene: TRBV12-5
j_gene: TRBJ1-2
abundance: -
len: 15
CDR3nt: TGTGCTAGTGGCCCAAGGGACAGGGGAAAGACTGGCTACACCTTC
CDR3aa: CASGPRDRGKTGYTF

d_gene: TRBD1
v_gene: TRBV18
j_gene: TRBJ1-4
abundance: -
len: 15
CDR3nt: TGTGCCAGCTCACGGGGGACAGGGACTAATGAAAAACTGTTTTTT
CDR3aa: CASSRGTGTNEKLFF

d_gene: -
v_gene: TRBV2
j_gene: TRBJ1-2
abundance: once
len: 15
CDR3nt: TGTGCCAGCAGTGAAACTCACAGGGATTTAAGAGGCTACACCTTC
CDR3aa: CASSETHRDLRGYTF

d_gene: -
v_gene: TRBV11-3
j_gene: TRBJ2-1
abundance: -
len: 16
CDR3nt: TGTGCCAGCAGCTTAGATTCCAGGTTCCCCTACGATGAGCAGTTCTTC
CDR3aa: CASSLDSRFPYDEQFF

d_gene: TRBD1
v_gene: TRBV19
j_gene: TRBJ1-1
abundance: -
len: 14
CDR3nt: TGTGCCAGTAACCGACAGGGATCGAACACTGAAGCTTTCTTT
CDR3aa: CASNRQGSNTEAFF

d_gene: -
v_gene: TRBV4-1
j_gene: TRBJ2-1
abundance: -
len: 13
CDR3nt: TGCGCCAGCAGCCAAGATAACGGGGGAGAGCAGTTCTTC
CDR3aa: CASSQDNGGEQFF

d_gene: TRBD1
v_gene: TRBV5-8
j_gene: TRBJ1-1
abundance: -
len: 12
CDR3nt: TGTGCCAGCAGCTTCCGACAGGGGGTGGCTTTCTTT
CDR3aa: CASSFRQGVAFF

d_gene: TRBD1
v_gene: TRBV6-5
j_gene: TRBJ1-2
abundance: -
len: 14
CDR3nt: TGTGCCAGCAGAATCCCCGGGACAGGGGGCGGCTACACCTTC
CDR3aa: CASRIPGTGGGYTF

d_gene: TRBD1
v_gene: TRBV10-3
j_gene: TRBJ2-7
abundance: -
len: 16
CDR3nt: TGTGCCATCAGTGAGGGAGACCGGGACAGGGGCTACGAGCAGTACTTC
CDR3aa: CAISEGDRDRGYEQYF

d_gene: TRBD2
v_gene: TRBV11-1
j_gene: TRBJ2-7
abundance: -
len: 15
CDR3nt: TGTGCCAGCACCCCGACTTCGGGGGGTTCCTACGAGCAGTACTTC
CDR3aa: CASTPTSGGSYEQYF

d_gene: TRBD1
v_gene: TRBV5-5
j_gene: TRBJ1-4
abundance: -
len: 15
CDR3nt: TGTGCCAGCAGCTTCCGGACAGGAGTAAATGAAAAACTGTTTTTT
CDR3aa: CASSFRTGVNEKLFF

d_gene: -
v_gene: TRBV6-5
j_gene: TRBJ1-5
abundance: -
len: 14
CDR3nt: TGTGCCACCTCCCGGACAATTAAAGGACAGCCCCAGCATTTT
CDR3aa: CATSRTIKGQPQHF

d_gene: -
v_gene: TRBV7-2
j_gene: TRBJ1-2
abundance: -
len: 14
CDR3nt: TGTGCCAGCAGCTTAGAGCCCCCTCTGGAGGGCTACACCTTC
CDR3aa: CASSLEPPLEGYTF

d_gene: -
v_gene: TRBV25-1
j_gene: TRBJ1-1
abundance: -
len: 14
CDR3nt: TGTGCCAGCAGTGGGCCCCAGGAGGCTACTGAAGCTTTCTTT
CDR3aa: CASSGPQEATEAFF

d_gene: TRBD2
v_gene: TRBV7-2
j_gene: TRBJ2-3
abundance: -
len: 15
CDR3nt: TGTGCCAGCAGCTTAATCGGGGGGGGCACAGATACGCAGTATTTT
CDR3aa: CASSLIGGGTDTQYF

d_gene: -
v_gene: TRBV27
j_gene: TRBJ1-3
abundance: -
len: 15
CDR3nt: TGTGCCAGCAGTTTAATCGGGTTCTCTGGAAACACCATATATTTT
CDR3aa: CASSLIGFSGNTIYF

d_gene: TRBD1
v_gene: TRBV14
j_gene: TRBJ1-2
abundance: -
len: 13
CDR3nt: TGTGCCAGCAGCCCCGGGACAGGGAATGGCTACACCTTC
CDR3aa: CASSPGTGNGYTF

d_gene: -
v_gene: TRBV6-1
j_gene: TRBJ1-3
abundance: once
len: 14
CDR3nt: TGTGCCAGCAGTGAACAGTTTCTGGGAAACACCATATATTTT
CDR3aa: CASSEQFLGNTIYF

d_gene: -
v_gene: TRBV30
j_gene: TRBJ1-6
abundance: -
len: 15
CDR3nt: TGTGCCTGGAGTTCGGGGGGCCAGGGTAATTCACCCCTCCACTTT
CDR3aa: CAWSSGGQGNSPLHF